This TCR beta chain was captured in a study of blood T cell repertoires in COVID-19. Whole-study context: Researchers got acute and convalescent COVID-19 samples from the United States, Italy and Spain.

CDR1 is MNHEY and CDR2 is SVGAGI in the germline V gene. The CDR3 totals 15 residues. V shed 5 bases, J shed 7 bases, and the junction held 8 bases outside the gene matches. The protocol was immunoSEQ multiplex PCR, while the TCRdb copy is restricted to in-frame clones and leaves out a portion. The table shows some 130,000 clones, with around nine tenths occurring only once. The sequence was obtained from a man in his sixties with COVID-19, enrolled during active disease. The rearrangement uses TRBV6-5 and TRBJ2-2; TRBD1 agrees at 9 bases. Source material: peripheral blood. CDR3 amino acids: CASSTGGRGFGELFF. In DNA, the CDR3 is TGTGCCAGCAGTACAGGGGGCCGGGGGTTCGGGGAGCTGTTTTTT.